This record covers a single TCR beta chain. This entry is derived from a study of graft-versus-host responses after intestinal transplantation. Sequenced by immunoSEQ multiplex PCR; TCRdb stores in-frame clones only, minus some. This table holds 14,000 or so clones, 25% to 40% found once. There are 13 residues in the CDR3. Germline V gives CDR1 MNHNS, CDR2 SASEGT. Losses at the gene ends were 10 bases for V and 11 bases for J; bases not matched to a gene: 15. The source was alloreactive CD4+ T cells from a mixed lymphocyte reaction culture, collected before intestinal transplant. As to subset: CFSE-low proliferating T cells sorted from approximately 6-day pre-transplant mixed lymphocyte reaction (GvH or HvG direction). The TCR comes from a human patient who received an intestinal transplant. V and J are TRBV6-1 and TRBJ1-1, with 8 bases lining up with TRBD1. The CDR3 loop reads CATFPRGHFSAFF. CDR3 DNA: TGTGCCACCTTCCCCAGGGGGCATTTCTCGGCTTTCTTT.